Detailed here is one T cell receptor beta chain. Its antigen is undetermined. The V gene's germline CDR1 is ENHRY and CDR2 SYGVKD. The CDR3 runs 17 residues. J gave up 4 bases and V 3 bases, and 9 bases lay outside the gene matches. This entry comes from a study of shared clonotypes between healthy human individuals. Researchers ran the assay at a deep level. Per the authors' pipeline: ImmunoSEQ output held junction-only sequences without quality scores, so filtering differed. Assay: immunoSEQ multiplex PCR; the TCRdb copy retains only in-frame clones and omits some. The DNA was the basis for D and trimming; V, J and clone size are from that table. The sample contains 2 million or so clones, over 85% of which appear only once. Points from the study as a whole: The study drew on few donors, limiting represented genetic and exposure-history diversity. The study generally estimated greater richness for naive than memory subsets.

The chain is built from TRBV10-3 and TRBJ2-7; TRBD2 agrees at 13 bases. This receptor was obtained from a man aged 18 to 30 in good health. Material: naive CD4+ T cells sorted from blood. The subset here: CD45RA+ positively selected. CDR3 amino acids: CAISEKTSGGKGYEQYF. Written as DNA, the CDR3 is TGTGCCATCAGTGAAAAGACTAGCGGGGGGAAGGGGTACGAGCAGTACTTC.